This TCR beta chain was profiled in a study of T cell changes during pregnancy in multiple sclerosis. This CDR3 has 12 amino acids. V was cut by 3 bases and J by 10 bases, with 7 bases left in between. CDR1 is LNHDA and CDR2 is SQIVND in the germline V gene (reference sequence). TCRdb's copy holds only in-frame clones and misses some; the assay was immunoSEQ multiplex PCR. The table shows some 34,000 clones, with about 92% occurring only once. This sample comprised CD4+ T cells from peripheral blood mononuclear cells, obtained in the third trimester of pregnancy. The rearrangement joins TRBV19 to TRBJ1-6; D not resolved. The TCR comes from a female donor in good health, enrolled as a control in a pregnancy study. This chain's CDR3 is CASSIERSPLHF. Here the CDR3 DNA reads TGTGCCAGTAGTATCGAACGGTCACCCCTCCACTTT.